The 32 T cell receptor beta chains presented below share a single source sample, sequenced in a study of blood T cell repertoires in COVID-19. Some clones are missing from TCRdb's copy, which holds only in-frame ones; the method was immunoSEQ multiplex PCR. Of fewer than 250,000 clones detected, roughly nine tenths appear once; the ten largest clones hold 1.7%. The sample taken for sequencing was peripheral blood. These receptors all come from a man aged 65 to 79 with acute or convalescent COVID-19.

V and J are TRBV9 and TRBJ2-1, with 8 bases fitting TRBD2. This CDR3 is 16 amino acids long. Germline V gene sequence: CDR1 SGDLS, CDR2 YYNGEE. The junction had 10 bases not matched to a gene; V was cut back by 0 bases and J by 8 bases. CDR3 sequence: CASSVDLGLGVYEQFF. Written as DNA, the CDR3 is TGTGCCAGCAGCGTAGATTTGGGACTAGGGGTATATGAGCAGTTCTTC.

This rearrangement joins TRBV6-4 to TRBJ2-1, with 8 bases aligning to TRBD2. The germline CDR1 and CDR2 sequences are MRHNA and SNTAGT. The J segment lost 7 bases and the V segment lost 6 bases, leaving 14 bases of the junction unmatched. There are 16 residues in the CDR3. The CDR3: CASSAGTGTRSNEQFF. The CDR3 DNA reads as TGTGCCAGCAGCGCGGGAACCGGGACTAGGAGTAATGAGCAGTTCTTC.

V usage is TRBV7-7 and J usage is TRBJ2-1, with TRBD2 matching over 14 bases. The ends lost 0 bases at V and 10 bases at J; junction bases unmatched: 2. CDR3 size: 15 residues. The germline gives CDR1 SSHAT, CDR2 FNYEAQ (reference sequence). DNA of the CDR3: TGTGCCAGCAGCTTAGCGGGACTAGCGGGAGAAGAGCAGTTCTTC. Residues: CASSLAGLAGEEQFF.

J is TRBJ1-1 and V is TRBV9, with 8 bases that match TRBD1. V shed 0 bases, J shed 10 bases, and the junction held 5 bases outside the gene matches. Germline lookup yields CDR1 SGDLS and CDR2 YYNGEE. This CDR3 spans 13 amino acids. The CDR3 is CASSVDPTGGAFF. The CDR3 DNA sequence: TGTGCCAGCAGCGTAGATCCAACAGGGGGAGCTTTCTTT.

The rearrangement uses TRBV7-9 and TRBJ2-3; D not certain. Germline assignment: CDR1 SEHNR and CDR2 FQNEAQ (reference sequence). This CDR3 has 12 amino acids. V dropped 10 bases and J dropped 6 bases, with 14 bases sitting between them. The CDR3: CATEIRFDTQYF. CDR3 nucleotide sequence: TGTGCCACTGAGATCCGTTTCGATACGCAGTATTTT.

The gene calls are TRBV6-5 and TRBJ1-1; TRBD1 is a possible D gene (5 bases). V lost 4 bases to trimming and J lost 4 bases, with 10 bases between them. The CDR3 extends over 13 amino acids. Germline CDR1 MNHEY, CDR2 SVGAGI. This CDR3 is CASSSQGGTEAFF. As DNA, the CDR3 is TGTGCCAGCAGTTCTCAGGGCGGCACTGAAGCTTTCTTT.

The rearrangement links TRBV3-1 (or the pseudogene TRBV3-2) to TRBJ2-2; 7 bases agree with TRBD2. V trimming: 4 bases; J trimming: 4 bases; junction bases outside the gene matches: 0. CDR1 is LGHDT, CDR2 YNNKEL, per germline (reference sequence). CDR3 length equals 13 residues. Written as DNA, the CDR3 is TGTGCCAGCAGCCTAGCGGGCACCGGGGAGCTGTTTTTT. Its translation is CASSLAGTGELFF.

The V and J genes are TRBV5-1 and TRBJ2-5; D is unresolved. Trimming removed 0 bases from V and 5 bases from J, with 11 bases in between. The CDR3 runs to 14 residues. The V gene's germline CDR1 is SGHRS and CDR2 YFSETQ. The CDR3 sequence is CASSLGDVVETQYF. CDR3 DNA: TGCGCCAGCAGCTTGGGTGATGTAGTGGAGACCCAGTACTTC.

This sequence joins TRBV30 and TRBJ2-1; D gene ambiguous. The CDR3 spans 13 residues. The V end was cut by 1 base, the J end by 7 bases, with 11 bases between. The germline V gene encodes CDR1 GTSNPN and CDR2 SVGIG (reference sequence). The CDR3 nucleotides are TGTGCCTGGAGTGCTGGCTCGAAGAATGAGCAGTTCTTC. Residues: CAWSAGSKNEQFF.

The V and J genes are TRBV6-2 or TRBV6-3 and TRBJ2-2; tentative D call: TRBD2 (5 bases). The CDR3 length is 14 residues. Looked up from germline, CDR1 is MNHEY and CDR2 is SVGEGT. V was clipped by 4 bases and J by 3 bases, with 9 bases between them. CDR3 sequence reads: CASSFYSDTGELFF. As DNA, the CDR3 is TGTGCCAGCAGTTTCTATAGCGACACCGGGGAGCTGTTTTTT.

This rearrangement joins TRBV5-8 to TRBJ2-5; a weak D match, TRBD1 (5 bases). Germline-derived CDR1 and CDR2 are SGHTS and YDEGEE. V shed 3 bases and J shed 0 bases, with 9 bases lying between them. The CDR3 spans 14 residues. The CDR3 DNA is TGTGCCAGCAGCTCCCGGACATACCAAGAGACCCAGTACTTC. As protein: CASSSRTYQETQYF. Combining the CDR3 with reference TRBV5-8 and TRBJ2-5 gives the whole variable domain EAGVTQSPTHLIKTRGQQATLRCSPISGHTSVYWYQQALGLGLQFLLWYDEGEERNRGNFPPRFSGRQFPNYSSELNVNALELEDSALYLCASSSRTYQETQYFGPGTRLLVL.

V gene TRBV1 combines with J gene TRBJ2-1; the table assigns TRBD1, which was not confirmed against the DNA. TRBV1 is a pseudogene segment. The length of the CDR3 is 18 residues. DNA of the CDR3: TGCACCAGCAGCCAAGATAAACCCCGGGACAGTACCTACAATGAGCAGTTCTTC. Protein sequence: CTSSQDKPRDSTYNEQFF.

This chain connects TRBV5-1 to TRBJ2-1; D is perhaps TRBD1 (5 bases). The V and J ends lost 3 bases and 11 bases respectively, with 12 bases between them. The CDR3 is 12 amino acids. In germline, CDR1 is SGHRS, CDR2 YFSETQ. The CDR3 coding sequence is TGCGCCAGCAGCTCGTCACAGGTCCAGCAGTTCTTC. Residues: CASSSSQVQQFF.

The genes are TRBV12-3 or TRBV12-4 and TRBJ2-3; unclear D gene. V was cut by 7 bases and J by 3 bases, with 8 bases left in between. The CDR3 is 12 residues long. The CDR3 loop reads CASNQQTDTQYF. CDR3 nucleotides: TGTGCCAGCAACCAACAAACAGATACGCAGTATTTT.

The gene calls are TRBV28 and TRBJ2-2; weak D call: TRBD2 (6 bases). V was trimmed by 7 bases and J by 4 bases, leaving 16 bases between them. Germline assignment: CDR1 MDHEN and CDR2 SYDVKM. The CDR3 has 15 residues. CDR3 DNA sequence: TGTGCCAGCATCACCGCGGCAGCGGGCACCGGGGAGCTGTTTTTT. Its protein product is CASITAAAGTGELFF.

CDR3 protein: CASSVNLEANSPLHF. The CDR3 bases are TGTGCCAGCAGCGTAAATCTGGAGGCTAATTCACCCCTCCACTTT. This chain uses TRBV9 with TRBJ1-6; D gene uncertain. Germline V CDR1 and CDR2: SGDLS, YYNGEE. The V gene lost 1 base and the J gene lost 6 bases, with 11 bases spanning the gap. The CDR3 has 15 residues.

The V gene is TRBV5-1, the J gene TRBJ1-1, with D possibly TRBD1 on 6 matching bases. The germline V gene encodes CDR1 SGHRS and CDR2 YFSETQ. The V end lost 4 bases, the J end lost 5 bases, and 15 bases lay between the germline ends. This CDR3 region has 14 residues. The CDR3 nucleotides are TGCGCCAGCAGCAAGAGTCGGACAGAGACTGAAGCTTTCTTT. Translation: CASSKSRTETEAFF.

The CDR3 nucleotides are TGTGCCAGCAGTTCCGGGACAGAGTACTATGGCTACACCTTC. It specifies CASSSGTEYYGYTF. The chain is built from TRBV28 and TRBJ1-2, with 7 bases fitting TRBD1. The J segment lost 3 bases and the V segment lost 4 bases, leaving 5 bases of the junction unmatched. CDR1 is MDHEN, CDR2 SYDVKM, per germline. This CDR3 comprises 14 residues.

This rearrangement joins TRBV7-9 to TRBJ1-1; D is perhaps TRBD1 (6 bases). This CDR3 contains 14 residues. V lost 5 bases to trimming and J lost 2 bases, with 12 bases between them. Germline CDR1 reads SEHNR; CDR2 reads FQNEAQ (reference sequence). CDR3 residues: CASSQQGFNTEAFF. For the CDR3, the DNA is TGTGCCAGCAGCCAACAGGGCTTTAACACTGAAGCTTTCTTT.

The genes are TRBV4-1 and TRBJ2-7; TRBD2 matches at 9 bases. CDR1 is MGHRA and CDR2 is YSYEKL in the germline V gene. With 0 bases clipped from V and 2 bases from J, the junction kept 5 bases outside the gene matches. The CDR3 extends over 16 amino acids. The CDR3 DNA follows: TGCGCCAGCAGCCAAGAAACGACTAGCGGAACCTACGAGCAGTACTTC. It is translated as CASSQETTSGTYEQYF.

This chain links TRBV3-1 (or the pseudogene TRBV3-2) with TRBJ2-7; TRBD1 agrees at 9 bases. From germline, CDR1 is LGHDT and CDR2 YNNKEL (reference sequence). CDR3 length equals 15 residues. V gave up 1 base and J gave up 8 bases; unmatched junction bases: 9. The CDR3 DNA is TGTGCCAGCAGCCAAGGACAGGGGGGAGAGAGGCAGCAGTACTTC. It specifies CASSQGQGGERQQYF.

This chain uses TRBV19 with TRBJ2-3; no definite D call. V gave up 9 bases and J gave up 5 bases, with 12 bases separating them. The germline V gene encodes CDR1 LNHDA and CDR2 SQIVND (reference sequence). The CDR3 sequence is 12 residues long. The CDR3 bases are TGTGCCAGCCGAGTTTCCGGAGATACGCAGTATTTT. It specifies CASRVSGDTQYF.

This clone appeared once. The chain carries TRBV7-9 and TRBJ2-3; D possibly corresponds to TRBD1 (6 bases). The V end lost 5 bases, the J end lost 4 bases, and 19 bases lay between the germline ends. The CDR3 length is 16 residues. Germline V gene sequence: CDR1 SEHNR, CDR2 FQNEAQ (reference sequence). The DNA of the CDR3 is TGTGCCAGCAGCCTCTTATCAACAGGGAATGCAGATACGCAGTATTTT. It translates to CASSLLSTGNADTQYF.

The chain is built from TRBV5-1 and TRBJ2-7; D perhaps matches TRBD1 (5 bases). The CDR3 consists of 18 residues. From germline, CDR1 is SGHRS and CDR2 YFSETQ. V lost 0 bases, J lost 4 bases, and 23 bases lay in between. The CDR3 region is CASSLGLYGARRGYEQYF. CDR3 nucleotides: TGCGCCAGCAGCTTGGGTCTTTATGGGGCCCGAAGGGGTTACGAGCAGTACTTC.

The DNA for the CDR3 is TGTGCCAGCAGCGTCAGGGGTTCCGGGGAGCTGTTTTTT. Its protein is CASSVRGSGELFF. The chain links TRBV7-3 to TRBJ2-2, with a weak D call TRBD1 (6 bases). This CDR3 has 13 amino acids. The V end was cut by 5 bases, the J end by 6 bases, with 10 bases between. Germline V gene data show CDR1 as SGHTA and CDR2 as FQGTGA. Variable domain in full (rest from reference TRBV7-3 and TRBJ2-2): GAGVSQTPSNKVTEKGKYVELRCDPISGHTALYWYRQSLGQGPEFLIYFQGTGAADDSGLPNDRFFAVRPEGSVSTLKIQRTERGDSAVYLCASSVRGSGELFFGEGSRLTVL.

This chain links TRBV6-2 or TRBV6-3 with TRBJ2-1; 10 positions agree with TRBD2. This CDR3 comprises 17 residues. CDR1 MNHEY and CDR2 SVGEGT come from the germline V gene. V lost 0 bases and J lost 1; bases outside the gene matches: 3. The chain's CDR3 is CASSYSMTSGSYNEQFF. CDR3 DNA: TGTGCCAGCAGTTACTCGATGACTAGCGGGTCCTACAATGAGCAGTTCTTC.

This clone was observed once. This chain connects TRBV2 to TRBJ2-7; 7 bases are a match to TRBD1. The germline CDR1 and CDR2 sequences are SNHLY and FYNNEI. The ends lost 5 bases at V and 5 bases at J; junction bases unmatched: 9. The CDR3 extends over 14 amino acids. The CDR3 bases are TGTGCCAGCAGTTTCCGGGACAGTATAAACGAGCAGTACTTC. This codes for CASSFRDSINEQYF.

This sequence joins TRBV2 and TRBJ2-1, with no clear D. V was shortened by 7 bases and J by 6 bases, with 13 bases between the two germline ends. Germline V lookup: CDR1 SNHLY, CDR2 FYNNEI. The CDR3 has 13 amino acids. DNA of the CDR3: TGTGCCAGCATGGCAGGTCTCATCAATGAGCAGTTCTTC. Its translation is CASMAGLINEQFF.

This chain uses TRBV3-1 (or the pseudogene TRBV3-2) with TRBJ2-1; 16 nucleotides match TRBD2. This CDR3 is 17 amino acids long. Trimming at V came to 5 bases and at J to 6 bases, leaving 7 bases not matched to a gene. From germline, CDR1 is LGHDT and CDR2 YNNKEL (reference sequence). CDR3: CASSWGTSGRALNEQFF. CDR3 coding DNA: TGTGCCAGCAGCTGGGGGACTAGCGGGAGGGCCCTCAATGAGCAGTTCTTC.

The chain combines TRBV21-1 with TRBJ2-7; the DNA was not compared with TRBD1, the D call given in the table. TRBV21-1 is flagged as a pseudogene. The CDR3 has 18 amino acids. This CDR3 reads CASSKEGGGRGNSYEQYF. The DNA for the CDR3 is TGTGCCAGCAGCAAAGAGGGTGGAGGCAGGGGCAACTCCTACGAGCAGTACTTC.

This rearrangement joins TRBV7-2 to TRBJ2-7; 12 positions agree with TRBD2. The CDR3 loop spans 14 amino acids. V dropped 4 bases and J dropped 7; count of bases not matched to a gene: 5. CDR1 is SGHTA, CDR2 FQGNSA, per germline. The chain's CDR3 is CASSWTSGKGEQYF. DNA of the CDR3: TGTGCCAGCAGCTGGACTAGCGGGAAGGGAGAGCAGTACTTC.

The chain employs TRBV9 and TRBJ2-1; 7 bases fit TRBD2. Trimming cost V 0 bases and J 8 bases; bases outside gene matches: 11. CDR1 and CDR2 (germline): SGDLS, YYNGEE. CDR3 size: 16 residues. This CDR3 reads CASSVGNSGYSDEQFF. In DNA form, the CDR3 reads TGTGCCAGCAGCGTAGGTAATAGCGGGTACTCGGATGAGCAGTTCTTC.